These 25 T cell receptor beta chains share one sample of origin, sequenced in a study of shared clonotypes between healthy human individuals. Produced via immunoSEQ multiplex PCR; TCRdb's table is partial and in-frame only. Of approximately 2,200,000 clones in the sample, 90% to 95% were seen once. It was CD45RO-negative cells, positively selected for CCR7, that made up naive CD8 cells, with terminally differentiated effector memory CD45RA+ cells excluded. The specimen was naive CD8+ T cells from PBMCs. The receptors come from a man younger than 35 in good health. Some clones in this sample may be carry-over from other donors' samples.

The rearrangement uses TRBV6-1 and TRBJ1-1; D is uncertain. Trimming shortened V by 6 bases and J by 4 bases, and 9 bases separated the two germline ends. The germline V gene has CDR1 MNHNS and CDR2 SASEGT. The length of the CDR3 is 12 residues. The CDR3 spells CASRGQVTEAFF. In DNA form, the CDR3 reads TGTGCCAGCAGAGGGCAGGTCACTGAAGCTTTCTTT.

V and J are TRBV18 and TRBJ1-1, with D tentatively TRBD1 (5 bases). The CDR3 has 14 residues. V was pared by 2 bases and J by 6 bases, with 13 bases between. Germline lookup yields CDR1 KGHSH and CDR2 LQKENI. The CDR3 coding sequence is TGTGCCAGCTCACCAGCCAGGGCTCGCGCTGAAGCTTTCTTT. Its protein is CASSPARARAEAFF. Complete variable domain (other parts from reference TRBV18 and TRBJ1-1): NAGVMQNPRHLVRRRGQEARLRCSPMKGHSHVYWYRQLPEEGLKFMVYLQKENIIDESGMPKERFSAEFPKEGPSILRIQQVVRGDSAAYFCASSPARARAEAFFGQGTRLTVV.

V gene TRBV5-6 combines with J gene TRBJ2-5, with a weak D call TRBD2 (5 bases). Per the germline V gene, CDR1 is SGHDT and CDR2 is YYEEEE. V lost 0 bases and J 3 bases, leaving 9 bases between the germline ends. The CDR3 contains 14 residues. The CDR3 protein is CASSLDPAEETQYF. In DNA form, the CDR3 reads TGTGCCAGCAGCTTGGATCCAGCGGAAGAGACCCAGTACTTC.

J is TRBJ2-2 and V is TRBV6-5; D gene unclear. V was pared by 3 bases and J by 6 bases, with 14 bases between. The CDR3 totals 15 residues. CDR1 is MNHEY and CDR2 is SVGAGI in the germline V gene. This CDR3 is CASSYMGNYPGELFF. The CDR3 DNA follows: TGTGCCAGCAGTTATATGGGGAATTATCCCGGGGAGCTGTTTTTT.

This chain links TRBV29-1 with TRBJ2-1, with TRBD1 matching 10 bases. J was trimmed by 8 bases and V by 3 bases; bases with no gene match: 4. Looked up from germline, CDR1 is SQVTM and CDR2 is ANQGSEA. CDR3 length: 13 residues. CDR3 amino acids: CSVDRDRGDEQFF. DNA of the CDR3: TGCAGCGTTGACCGGGACAGGGGCGATGAGCAGTTCTTC.

This clone was observed once. The J gene is TRBJ2-3, the V gene TRBV7-2; D gene unclear. CDR1 is SGHTA and CDR2 is FQGNSA in the germline V gene. This CDR3 spans 13 amino acids. V lost 6 bases and J 5 bases, leaving 12 bases between the germline ends. The chain's CDR3 is CASRHLRGDTQYF. Written as DNA, the CDR3 is TGTGCCAGCAGACACCTTCGTGGAGATACGCAGTATTTT.

V gene TRBV7-9 combines with J gene TRBJ2-7, with 7 bases fitting TRBD2. V lost 6 bases and J lost 0; bases outside the gene matches: 17. Germline V CDR1 and CDR2: SEHNR, FQNEAQ (reference sequence). The CDR3 spans 18 residues. DNA for the CDR3: TGTGCCAGCAGTCCTCTTACTAGCGAGCAAAGGAGCTCCTACGAGCAGTACTTC. The encoded protein is CASSPLTSEQRSSYEQYF.

This clone was seen a single time. V usage is TRBV4-1 and J usage is TRBJ2-5; TRBD1 aligns across 9 bases. Germline-derived CDR1 and CDR2 are MGHRA and YSYEKL. CDR3 length: 14 amino acids. Unmatched junction bases numbered 11, after V lost 8 bases and J lost 7 bases. The CDR3 region has the DNA TGCGCCAGCGGGGACAGGGAGGGTAGATGGACCCAGTACTTC. Protein product: CASGDREGRWTQYF.

The V gene is TRBV7-3, the J gene TRBJ2-7, with D perhaps TRBD2 (5 bases). The V end was cut by 1 base, the J end by 7 bases, with 8 bases between. Germline V lookup: CDR1 SGHTA, CDR2 FQGTGA. The length of the CDR3 is 12 residues. Here the CDR3 reads CASSLIGGEQYF. The DNA for the CDR3 is TGTGCCAGCAGCTTAATCGGAGGAGAGCAGTACTTC.

This chain joins TRBV19 and TRBJ1-1; D may be TRBD1 (5 bases). Germline CDR1 reads LNHDA; CDR2 reads SQIVND (reference sequence). V shed 3 bases and J shed 1 base, with 9 bases lying between them. This CDR3 spans 14 amino acids. The CDR3 sequence is CASSMVTGNTEAFF. CDR3 nucleotide sequence: TGTGCCAGTAGTATGGTAACAGGGAACACTGAAGCTTTCTTT.

The chain joins TRBV7-9 to TRBJ2-1; D is perhaps TRBD1 (5 bases). V was trimmed by 5 bases and J by 6 bases, leaving 17 bases between them. Germline V lookup: CDR1 SEHNR, CDR2 FQNEAQ (reference sequence). The CDR3 runs 15 residues. The CDR3 sequence is CASSLPGLGLNEQFF. The CDR3 region has the DNA TGTGCCAGCAGCCTCCCCGGGTTGGGGCTCAATGAGCAGTTCTTC.

The chain has TRBV11-2 and TRBJ2-7; D not resolved. CDR1 SGHAT and CDR2 FQNNGV come from the germline V gene. The CDR3 length is 14 residues. The V gene lost 5 bases and the J gene lost 3 bases, with 14 bases spanning the gap. CDR3: CASSLVYGFYEQYF. The DNA of the CDR3 is TGTGCCAGCAGCCTCGTCTACGGGTTCTACGAGCAGTACTTC.

Comments on this clone: The identical CDR3 is also encoded by other nucleotide sequences in the sample. The chain uses TRBV7-2 and TRBJ1-4; no clear D gene. CDR3 length equals 15 residues. Trimming shortened V by 1 base and J by 1 base, and 7 bases separated the two germline ends. In germline, CDR1 is SGHTA, CDR2 FQGNSA. CDR3: CASSLGGGTNEKLFF. In DNA form, the CDR3 reads TGTGCCAGCAGCTTAGGTGGAGGAACTAATGAAAAACTGTTTTTT. Variable domain in full (rest from reference TRBV7-2 and TRBJ1-4): GAGVSQSPSNKVTEKGKDVELRCDPISGHTALYWYRQSLGQGLEFLIYFQGNSAPDKSGLPSDRFSAERTGGSVSTLTIQRTQQEDSAVYLCASSLGGGTNEKLFFGSGTQLSVL.

This clone was picked up a small number of times. This chain uses TRBV6-6 with TRBJ1-4; D not resolved. Germline V gene data show CDR1 as MNHNY and CDR2 as SVGAGI (reference sequence). The germline V and J ends were trimmed by 6 bases and 0 bases, with 14 bases remaining between them. This CDR3 is built from 16 residues. The CDR3 DNA sequence: TGTGCCAGCAGCCCCGAGAGGGTATCAACTAATGAAAAACTGTTTTTT. Protein: CASSPERVSTNEKLFF.

The V and J genes are TRBV7-9 and TRBJ2-7; D is possibly TRBD2 (7 bases). The ends were cut back, 5 bases at V and 2 bases at J, with 13 bases in the middle. Germline CDR1 reads SEHNR; CDR2 reads FQNEAQ (reference sequence). This CDR3 contains 14 residues. CDR3 amino acids: CASSGWEGAYEQYF. The CDR3 region has the DNA TGTGCCAGCAGCGGGTGGGAGGGGGCCTACGAGCAGTACTTC.

This chain uses TRBV15 with TRBJ2-5; D is possibly TRBD2 (6 bases). Trimming cost V 4 bases and J 2 bases, with 8 bases left between them. Germline V gene sequence: CDR1 LNHNV, CDR2 YYDKDF (reference sequence). This CDR3 has 13 residues. The DNA for the CDR3 is TGTGCCACCAGCACTGGGAGGCAAGAGACCCAGTACTTC. This sequence encodes CATSTGRQETQYF.

In its sample, this clone was seen a few times. The chain links TRBV6-5 to TRBJ1-5, with D hard to call. Germline assignment: CDR1 MNHEY and CDR2 SVGAGI. The ends were cut back, 4 bases at V and 2 bases at J, with 6 bases in the middle. The CDR3 spans 13 residues. The CDR3 DNA is TGTGCCAGCAGTTCGTGGGGCAATCAGCCCCAGCATTTT. Translation: CASSSWGNQPQHF.

The J gene is TRBJ2-7, the V gene TRBV6-1, with 8 bases fitting TRBD1. The CDR3 spans 17 residues. After removal of 2 bases from V and 3 bases from J, the junction contained 12 bases not matched to a gene. Germline CDR1 and CDR2: MNHNS and SASEGT. The CDR3 loop reads CASSESIRQGAVYEQYF. The CDR3 DNA follows: TGTGCCAGCAGTGAATCAATACGGCAGGGGGCGGTCTACGAGCAGTACTTC.

The chain couples TRBV18 to TRBJ1-1; 8 bases fit TRBD1. After removal of 6 bases from V and 8 bases from J, the junction contained 11 bases not matched to a gene. The CDR3 has 14 amino acids. The germline gives CDR1 KGHSH, CDR2 LQKENI. In DNA, the CDR3 is TGTGCCAGCTCCAAGGACAGGGCTGGGGTCGAAGCTTTCTTT. It translates to CASSKDRAGVEAFF.

V gene TRBV28 combines with J gene TRBJ1-5; 7 bases line up with TRBD1. Trimming at V came to 2 bases and at J to 3 bases, leaving 4 bases not matched to a gene. The CDR3 consists of 15 residues. Germline loops: CDR1 MDHEN, CDR2 SYDVKM. The CDR3 spells CASSLTGQNNQPQHF. CDR3 sequence (DNA): TGTGCCAGCAGTTTAACGGGACAGAACAATCAGCCCCAGCATTTT.

As regards this clone: This may be a read error: a much more frequent sequence differs by one nucleotide. The chain joins TRBV12-1 to TRBJ2-7. TRBV12-1 is marked as a pseudogene. There are 11 residues in the CDR3. CDR3 loop: CASSFSYEQYF. The DNA of the CDR3 is TGTGCCAGCAGCTTTTCCTACGAGCAGTACTTC.

The CDR3 DNA sequence: TGTGCCAGCAGTTTCAGGGTTTTCACTGAAGCTTTCTTT. Residues: CASSFRVFTEAFF. This sequence joins TRBV27 and TRBJ1-1, with D possibly matching TRBD1 (5 bases). The CDR3 spans 13 residues. In germline, CDR1 is MNHEY, CDR2 SMNVEV (reference sequence). V shed 3 bases and J shed 4 bases, with 9 bases lying between them.

The genes are TRBV7-2 and TRBJ1-2; 7 positions match TRBD1. The junction had 10 bases not matched to a gene; V was cut back by 3 bases and J by 6 bases. CDR3 length equals 15 residues. Per the germline V gene, CDR1 is SGHTA and CDR2 is FQGNSA. CDR3 region: CASSFGAGGSDGYTF. The CDR3 DNA sequence: TGTGCCAGCAGCTTCGGGGCAGGGGGTAGCGATGGCTACACCTTC.

The genes are TRBV4-3 and TRBJ2-7; 16 bases map to TRBD2. The germline gives CDR1 LGHNA, CDR2 YSLEER. This CDR3 has 17 residues. V lost 4 bases and J lost 5; bases outside the gene matches: 8. CDR3 sequence: CASSPGLAGGTRDEQYF. Written as DNA, the CDR3 is TGCGCCAGCAGCCCGGGACTAGCGGGAGGGACACGGGACGAGCAGTACTTC.

The chain is built from TRBV25-1 and TRBJ1-5; 8 bases are a match to TRBD1. CDR1 MGHDK and CDR2 SYGVNS come from the germline V gene. Unmatched junction bases numbered 3, after V lost 3 bases and J lost 5 bases. CDR3 size: 14 residues. CDR3 sequence reads: CASSDRQGHQPQHF. The CDR3 DNA follows: TGTGCCAGCAGTGACCGACAGGGGCATCAGCCCCAGCATTTT. Full variable domain (rest looked up from reference TRBV25-1 and TRBJ1-5): EADIYQTPRYLVIGTGKKITLECSQTMGHDKMYWYQQDPGMELHLIHYSYGVNSTEKGDLSSESTVSRIRTEHFPLTLESARPSHTSQYLCASSDRQGHQPQHFGDGTRLSIL.